Shown below are 21 T cell receptor beta chains from a single sample sequenced in a study of identical twins. TCRdb analysed the 5' RACE reads with MiXCR anew, one entry per CDR3 protein. This sample has nearly 900,000 distinct CDR3 sequences, with around 12% found just once. Another study also made use of these data, one on yellow fever vaccine responses in identical twins.

The specimen was PBMCs. The receptors were sampled from a woman between 18 and 29 years old in good health.

V is TRBV15 and J is TRBJ2-2; 8 bases map to TRBD2. Looked up from germline, CDR1 is LNHNV and CDR2 is YYDKDF (reference sequence). The CDR3 contains 14 residues. The ends lost 1 base at V and 6 bases at J; junction bases unmatched: 1. The chain's CDR3 is CATSRAGGAGELFF. The CDR3 DNA reads TGTGCCACCAGCAGAGCGGGGGGGGCCGGGGAGCTGTTTTTT.

This clonotype was detected many times. J is TRBJ1-1 and V is TRBV9; D gene unclear. This CDR3 comprises 15 residues. Germline CDR1 reads SGDLS; CDR2 reads YYNGEE. V was clipped by 2 bases and J by 0 bases, with 11 bases between them. CDR3 DNA: TGTGCCAGCAGCGTCGGGTGGGGAATGAACACTGAAGCTTTCTTT. Protein: CASSVGWGMNTEAFF.

In DNA form, the CDR3 reads TGTGCCATCAGGCCTGGTACAGGGGTTCTTTCCTACGAGCAGTACTTC. Translation: CAIRPGTGVLSYEQYF. The chain combines TRBV10-3 with TRBJ2-7; 7 nucleotides agree with TRBD1. Germline-derived CDR1 and CDR2 are ENHRY and SYGVKD. The CDR3 length is 16 residues. Germline trimming cut 6 bases from V and 1 base from J; bases unmatched to any gene: 12.

This clonotype has ten or more counts. The V gene is TRBV15, the J gene TRBJ2-1; 7 bases match TRBD1. The CDR3 totals 16 residues. Per the germline V gene, CDR1 is LNHNV and CDR2 is YYDKDF (reference sequence). V shed 1 base, J shed 6 bases, and the junction held 9 bases outside the gene matches. The CDR3 protein is CATSRGTGGGSNEQFF. The CDR3 region has the DNA TGTGCCACCAGCAGAGGGACAGGTGGGGGAAGCAATGAGCAGTTCTTC. The full variable domain, with the rest looked up from reference TRBV15 and TRBJ2-1, is DAMVIQNPRYQVTQFGKPVTLSCSQTLNHNVMYWYQQKSSQAPKLLFHYYDKDFNNEADTPDNFQSRRPNTSFCFLDIRSPGLGDTAMYLCATSRGTGGGSNEQFFGPGTRLTVL.

The rearrangement joins TRBV20-1 to TRBJ2-1; 10 bases map to TRBD2. V was pared by 2 bases and J by 6 bases, with 7 bases of the junction left unmatched. Germline V lookup: CDR1 DFQATT, CDR2 SNEGSKA (reference sequence). The CDR3 has 15 residues. CDR3 residues: CSARNLAGEGNEQFF. CDR3 DNA sequence: TGCAGTGCTAGAAATCTAGCGGGAGAAGGCAATGAGCAGTTCTTC.

In this sample, this clonotype turned up many times. The V gene is TRBV4-1, the J gene TRBJ2-1, with D perhaps matching TRBD1 or TRBD2 (6 bases each). The V gene's germline CDR1 is MGHRA and CDR2 YSYEKL. There are 15 residues in the CDR3. Trimming left V 4 bases short and J 14 bases short, with 24 bases between. The CDR3 loop reads CASSLHGELGGQEFF. CDR3 DNA: TGCGCCAGCAGCCTCCACGGTGAGCTAGGGGGGCAGGAGTTCTTC.

Only a few counts were recorded for this clonotype. The CDR3 here is CSASLGGRTYEQYV. DNA for the CDR3: TGCAGTGCTAGCCTCGGGGGCCGAACCTACGAGCAGTACGTC. V usage is TRBV20-1 and J usage is TRBJ2-7; D is tentatively TRBD1 or TRBD2 (6 bases each). Germline lookup yields CDR1 DFQATT and CDR2 SNEGSKA (reference sequence). Trimming removed 3 bases from V and 2 bases from J, with 14 bases in between. The CDR3 extends over 14 amino acids.

This chain uses TRBV3-1 with TRBJ2-1, with 14 nucleotides matching TRBD2. CDR1 LGHDT and CDR2 YNNKEL come from the germline V gene (reference sequence). The V and J ends lost 5 bases and 8 bases, in that order; junction bases with no gene match: 5. This CDR3 spans 15 amino acids. This chain's CDR3 is CASSRLAGGRHEQFF. CDR3 sequence (DNA): TGTGCCAGCAGCAGACTAGCGGGAGGGCGGCATGAGCAGTTCTTC.

This clonotype appeared many times. The rearrangement joins TRBV2 to TRBJ2-1; D unresolved. There are 14 residues in the CDR3. V was trimmed by 5 bases and J by 4 bases, leaving 12 bases between them. The germline CDR1 and CDR2 sequences are SNHLY and FYNNEI. The CDR3: CASSQKLGYNEQFF. The CDR3 region has the DNA TGTGCCAGCAGTCAGAAGTTGGGTTACAATGAGCAGTTCTTC.

The chain recombines TRBV10-3 with TRBJ2-1; TRBD2 aligns across 11 bases. The junction had 8 bases not matched to a gene; V was cut back by 4 bases and J by 9 bases. The CDR3 runs to 15 residues. Germline lookup yields CDR1 ENHRY and CDR2 SYGVKD. The CDR3, as DNA: TGTGCCATCAGTGGAACTAGCGGGAGTTCTGGTGAGCAGTTCTTC. It specifies CAISGTSGSSGEQFF.

At least ten counts were recorded for this clonotype. The rearrangement links TRBV7-9 to TRBJ2-3; 14 bases map to TRBD2. The V segment lost 6 bases and the J segment 5 bases; nucleotides outside the gene matches: 10. This CDR3 region has 17 residues. Germline V gene lookup returns CDR1 SEHNR and CDR2 FQNEAQ (reference sequence). CDR3 nucleotides: TGTGCCAGCAGTGCCGGGACTAGCGGGGGCCCGGGAGATACGCAGTATTTT. Residues: CASSAGTSGGPGDTQYF.

This clonotype has only a few counts. The V call is TRBV19, the J call TRBJ1-2; 7 bases are shared with TRBD1. The trim removed 9 bases at V and 0 bases at J, leaving 4 bases unmatched. From germline, CDR1 is LNHDA and CDR2 SQIVND (reference sequence). The CDR3 has 13 amino acids. The CDR3 nucleotides read TGTGCCAGGGAGGGACAGACTAACTATGGCTACACCTTC. Encoded protein: CAREGQTNYGYTF.

This clonotype was detected many times. The V and J genes are TRBV7-9 and TRBJ1-5; D unresolved. The CDR3 is made up of 13 amino acids. Germline assignment: CDR1 SEHNR and CDR2 FQNEAQ (reference sequence). V was shortened by 5 bases and J by 0 bases, with 5 bases between the two germline ends. The CDR3 loop is CASSHNSNQPQHF. In DNA form, the CDR3 reads TGTGCCAGCAGCCACAATAGCAATCAGCCCCAGCATTTT.

There are a few counts of this clonotype. The chain couples TRBV24-1 to TRBJ1-2, with D possibly being TRBD1 (5 bases). The V end lost 3 bases, the J end lost 4 bases, and 11 bases lay between the germline ends. Germline CDR1 reads KGHDR; CDR2 reads SFDVKD. The CDR3 is 14 amino acids. CDR3 sequence reads: CATSDPGTPYGYTF. For the CDR3, the DNA is TGTGCCACCAGTGATCCCGGGACCCCCTATGGCTACACCTTC.

This clonotype was seen a handful of times. CDR3 sequence reads: CSAREGYSYEQYV. DNA of the CDR3: TGCAGTGCTAGAGAGGGTTACTCCTACGAGCAGTACGTC. The chain has TRBV20-1 and TRBJ2-7; D is unresolved. The germline V gene encodes CDR1 DFQATT and CDR2 SNEGSKA (reference sequence). This CDR3 comprises 13 residues. Trimming removed 0 bases at V and 0 bases at J, with 6 bases between.

This clonotype came up a few times. The chain's CDR3 is CASRRGSYEQYF. CDR3 DNA: TGTGCCAGCAGACGAGGGAGTTACGAGCAGTACTTC. The chain has TRBV12-3 or TRBV12-4 and TRBJ2-7, with D possibly TRBD2 on 5 matching bases. This CDR3 comprises 12 residues. Trimming shortened V by 6 bases and J by 4 bases, and 10 bases separated the two germline ends.

This chain joins TRBV9 and TRBJ2-1; D unresolved. Germline V gene sequence: CDR1 SGDLS, CDR2 YYNGEE. This CDR3 contains 16 residues. The germline V and J ends were trimmed by 0 bases and 4 bases, with 14 bases remaining between them. The CDR3 region has the DNA TGTGCCAGCAGCGTAGGTCTGCCAGCGTGGTACAATGAGCAGTTCTTC. Translation gives CASSVGLPAWYNEQFF.

This clonotype was seen a handful of times. The chain carries TRBV3-1 and TRBJ2-1; 7 bases are a match to TRBD2. The V gene's germline CDR1 is LGHDT and CDR2 YNNKEL (reference sequence). The CDR3 length is 16 residues. With V trimmed by 3 bases and J by 10 bases, 15 bases remained unmatched. In nucleotides, the CDR3 is TGTGCCAGCAGCCACTCACAAGGTGGCGGGAGATACGAGCAGTTCTTC. The encoded protein is CASSHSQGGGRYEQFF.

The chain joins TRBV28 to TRBJ2-7, with 7 bases fitting TRBD2. With 3 bases clipped from V and 4 bases from J, the junction kept 9 bases outside the gene matches. Germline assignment: CDR1 MDHEN and CDR2 SYDVKM. The CDR3 consists of 15 residues. The CDR3 loop reads CASSLRIQRGYEQYF. CDR3 coding DNA: TGTGCCAGCAGTTTGAGAATCCAGCGGGGATACGAGCAGTACTTC.

The chain is built from TRBV7-9 and TRBJ2-1; D gene uncertain. This CDR3 is built from 14 residues. Germline-derived CDR1 and CDR2 are SEHNR and FQNEAQ (reference sequence). Trimming shortened V by 1 base and J by 4 bases, and 8 bases separated the two germline ends. The CDR3 region is CASSLEGAYNEQFF. CDR3 bases: TGTGCCAGCAGCTTAGAGGGTGCTTACAATGAGCAGTTCTTC. The variable domain in full, completed from reference TRBV7-9 and TRBJ2-1, reads DTGVSQNPRHKITKRGQNVTFRCDPISEHNRLYWYRQTLGQGPEFLTYFQNEAQLEKSRLLSDRFSAERPKGSFSTLEIQRTEQGDSAMYLCASSLEGAYNEQFFGPGTRLTVL.

At least ten counts were recorded for this clonotype. V gene TRBV7-9 combines with J gene TRBJ2-5; D remains unclear. This CDR3 is built from 12 residues. Trimming pared 5 bases from V and 5 bases from J, leaving 9 bases between. CDR1 and CDR2 from the germline V gene are SEHNR and FQNEAQ (reference sequence). DNA for the CDR3: TGTGCCAGCAGCCGAACGGGCGAGACCCAGTACTTC. Its protein product is CASSRTGETQYF.